Shown below are 9 T cell receptor beta chains from a single sample sequenced in a study of identical twins. TCRdb processed the 5' RACE reads anew with MiXCR; each CDR3 protein has one entry. The data hold under 300,000 distinct CDR3 sequences, with approximately 7.1% observed a single time. These data are also associated with another study on T cells expressing NK-cell markers.

Input material: CD8+ T cells sorted from blood. These receptors were collected from a woman aged 18-30 years in good health.

The chain links TRBV7-6 to TRBJ1-1; possible D gene TRBD1, 5 bases. CDR1 and CDR2 (germline): SGHVS, FNYEAQ. This CDR3 region has 18 residues. Trimming took 4 bases from V and 6 from J, leaving 27 bases between them. In DNA, the CDR3 is TGTGCCAGCAGCTCCGCCCAGGTTGGGGGAGGCCTGGGCCCTGAAGCTTTCTTT. This encodes CASSSAQVGGGLGPEAFF.

This clonotype has only a few counts. The V and J genes are TRBV6-5 and TRBJ2-1; D gene unclear. V dropped 4 bases and J dropped 12 bases, with 10 bases sitting between them. This CDR3 region has 11 residues. Germline V lookup: CDR1 MNHEY, CDR2 SVGAGI. CDR3 in DNA: TGTGCCAGCAGTTCAACGAGTGCGCAGTTCTTC. Its protein product is CASSSTSAQFF.

The chain couples TRBV7-9 to TRBJ2-3; 9 bases are shared with TRBD2. Looked up from germline, CDR1 is SEHNR and CDR2 is FQNEAQ (reference sequence). The CDR3 has 15 amino acids. The V gene end was trimmed by 5 bases and the J gene end by 2 bases; junction bases not matched to a gene: 5. The CDR3 DNA sequence: TGTGCCAGCAGCGAGGGACTAGCCCTCACAGATACGCAGTATTTT. This encodes CASSEGLALTDTQYF.

This clonotype was recorded many times. The chain uses TRBV10-2 and TRBJ1-1; 7 bases map to TRBD1. The CDR3 runs 12 residues. Unmatched junction bases numbered 2, after V lost 4 bases and J lost 6 bases. Germline loops: CDR1 WSHSY, CDR2 SAAADI. CDR3 nucleotide sequence: TGCGCCAGCAGTGGACAGGGTCCTGAAGCTTTCTTT. Translated: CASSGQGPEAFF.

This sequence joins TRBV9 and TRBJ1-2; perhaps TRBD1 as D (5 bases). Germline CDR1 SGDLS, CDR2 YYNGEE. With 3 bases removed from V and 4 bases from J, the gap between germline ends came to 10 bases. CDR3 length: 13 amino acids. The CDR3 here is CASSAGTFYGYTF. CDR3 coding DNA: TGTGCCAGCAGCGCAGGGACGTTCTATGGCTACACCTTC.

This clonotype has ten or more counts. J is TRBJ2-3 and V is TRBV4-3; no clear D gene. Germline values: CDR1 LGHNA, CDR2 YSLEER. This CDR3 spans 9 amino acids. Trimming stripped 11 bases from V and 5 bases from J, with 5 bases between. The CDR3 DNA reads TGCGCCGCCTTAGATACGCAGTATTTT. Amino acids: CAALDTQYF.

The chain has TRBV2 and TRBJ2-2; 7 bases agree with TRBD2. V was pared by 7 bases and J by 2 bases, with 13 bases of the junction left unmatched. CDR3 length: 17 amino acids. The V gene's germline CDR1 is SNHLY and CDR2 FYNNEI. CDR3 sequence reads: CASIEGSLAYNTGELFF. In nucleotides, the CDR3 is TGTGCCAGCATAGAGGGTTCACTAGCGTATAACACCGGGGAGCTGTTTTTT.

DNA for the CDR3: TGTGCCAGCAGCTTTGGGACCGATGCGGACTATGGCTACACCTTC. It codes for CASSFGTDADYGYTF. This rearrangement joins TRBV7-9 to TRBJ1-2; tentative D call: TRBD1 (5 bases). The V end was cut by 3 bases, the J end by 3 bases, with 14 bases between. The CDR3 consists of 15 residues. Germline lookup yields CDR1 SEHNR and CDR2 FQNEAQ (reference sequence).

The chain recombines TRBV19 with TRBJ1-1; D is perhaps TRBD1 (6 bases). The CDR3 is 13 residues long. Trimming shortened V by 7 bases and J by 1 base, and 10 bases separated the two germline ends. Looked up from germline, CDR1 is LNHDA and CDR2 is SQIVND (reference sequence). The CDR3, as DNA: TGTGCCAGTACCTGGACAGAGAACACTGAAGCTTTCTTT. Amino acid sequence: CASTWTENTEAFF.